The T cell receptor (beta chain) described here comes from a study of shared clonotypes between healthy human individuals (dated by TCRdb to 2020 to 2021). Background for the entire study: Two women and a few men aged 18 to 49 years were included in the cohort. The study deeply sequenced blood TCR repertoires of five healthy adults to estimate repertoire size and the extent of clonotype sharing between individuals. Per donor, leukapheresis produced somewhere between about 0.94 and 9 billion PBMCs. For each donor, CD4 naive and CD4 memory were each run on three plates, CD8 naive on two plates, and CD8 memory on one plate. To increase sequencing depth and limit assay-specific biases, TCR repertoire library preparation and sequencing were carried out by different laboratories using diverse techniques.

Donors were healthy HIV-negative adults with no recently reported acute infections or vaccinations. Every donor was a Caucasian adult living in Nashville, Tennessee, USA. Magnetic negative selection was used to enrich CD4+ T cells, after which naive cells were positively selected on CD45RA and the negative fraction became the memory subset. Blood was obtained by leukapheresis, after which PBMCs were separated by Ficoll-Histopaque density gradient centrifugation and cryopreserved in liquid nitrogen vapor phase. Analytical flow cytometry was used to check the purity and quantity of each magnetically sorted T cell population. Genomic DNA was isolated from every sorted fraction and measured by UV absorbance on a Nanodrop 2000c. The CDR3 spans 14 residues, from the cysteine through the phenylalanine. The kept DNA is CDR3 alone, 42 bases in frame from the first base. Relative to germline, V is 5 bases shorter and J is 0 bases shorter, with 10 bases between their ends. For CDR1 and CDR2, the germline V gene lists SGHTA and FQGNSA.

In the case of this clone: No antigen is known for it. It has no much larger one-base neighbor in the sample; base qualities were not kept.

TCR CDR3 regions were amplified from genomic DNA by multiplex PCR using the deep immunoSEQ assay. Extracted genomic DNA from each cell subset was distributed evenly across all wells of several immunoSEQ 96-well plates, and each plate was treated as a replicate. Each replicate PCR for sorted subsets received about 0.2 ug genomic DNA, equal to roughly 33,000 T cell genomes. Purified libraries were quantified with a Qubit 3.0 fluorometer, sized on a Bioanalyzer 2100, and re-quantified with the KAPA Library Quantification kit. Every immunoSEQ 96-well plate was sequenced on a separate single-read 150-cycle Illumina NextSeq 550 flow cell. The authors' analysis ran thus. The immunoSEQ output contained only junctional sequences without quality scores, so filtering could not match that applied to full-length reads. Sequences were annotated with PyIR, a Python wrapper for IgBLAST v1.9, and V/J genes and CDR3 were assigned using IMGT germline references. Reads with weak V/J assignments (E-value above 1e-6), missing CDR3, stop codons, out-of-frame junctions, or ambiguous translated residues were removed. V3J clonotypes were defined by identical inferred V gene, J gene, and CDR3 amino acid sequence. Percentage overlap between repertoires was computed as shared unique clonotypes divided by the size of the smaller repertoire. RTK rarefaction, the Chao1 estimator, and Recon v2.1 estimates of unobserved clonotypes were used to assess repertoire richness. OLGA was used to compute generation probabilities for all TCRbeta clonotypes that the gDNA method yielded from a few donors. Drawn from immuneACCESS, this table holds only the in-frame rearrangements with V and J called that TCRdb kept. Clones are partly lost; checked studies trace under half to an unresolved V gene and leave the rest unexplained. The V and J calls and clone size were taken over from that table, and D and trimming were inferred from the DNA. This sample gives more than 2,000,000 clones in total; around nine tenths of them show up just once. The leading ten clones occupy over 0.12% of the sample.

Results and caveats for the whole study, not just this receptor: Higher generation probabilities were observed for clonotypes shared by all four sorted-subset donors than for non-shared clonotypes. Sampling was limited to blood, and TCR repertoires in tissue likely differ from TCR repertoires in blood. Estimated clonotype richness was generally larger for naive than for memory subsets. Sharing across a handful of donors was observed for approximately 5% of naive CD4, 3% to 4% of naive CD8, 2% to 2.5% of memory CD4, and roughly 0.43% of memory CD8 clonotypes. The genetic and exposure-history diversity represented was limited by the small number of donors. Incomplete sequencing was indicated by rarefaction of sorted-subset datasets, despite the large sequencing depth. Based on pairwise subsampling, the degree of clonotype sharing among donors was expected to be affected by sequencing depth.

Material: naive CD4+ T cells sorted from blood. The sample's cell subset or site label, in plain terms: CD45RA+ positively selected. The rearrangement combines TRBV7-2 with TRBJ1-2, with TRBD1 as a weak D call on 5 bases. This TCR came from a man aged 18 to 29 in good health. The sequence in DNA is TGTGCCAGCAGCCAACAGGCGACTAACTATGGCTACACCTTC. The encoded protein is CASSQQATNYGYTF.